This T cell receptor beta chain derives from a study of T-cell memory formation after mild COVID-19. Study conclusions and caveats: Pre-infection memory already had some responding clones, implying cross-reactive memory joined. Contracting clones from day 15 to 85 had balanced CD4/CD8; later expanders favoured CD4+. Mostly located in CM and EM were contracting CD4+ clones, with contracting CD8+ clones located in EMRA. The authors left the SARS-CoV-2 specificity of second-wave clones peaking on day 37 unconfirmed.

The V gene end was trimmed by 5 bases and the J gene end by 4 bases; junction bases not matched to a gene: 8. The CDR3 extends over 15 amino acids. Germline values: CDR1 SGHTA, CDR2 FQGNSA. Each CDR3 protein is one row after TCRdb ran MiXCR on the 5' RACE reads. In the table there are 35,000 to 40,000 distinct CDR3 sequences, 6.1% of which are singletons. As to this clonotype: Its antigen is still unknown.

Material for sequencing was PBMCs or a T cell subset sorted from them (not recorded which). The V call is TRBV7-2, the J call TRBJ2-1, with 7 bases fitting TRBD2. The receptor was isolated from an adult who had mild COVID-19 (a few samples of this study predate the infection). Cell type and time point are not known. The CDR3 is CASSPGGLEYNEQFF. DNA of the CDR3: TGTGCCAGCAGCCCGGGGGGACTCGAGTACAATGAGCAGTTCTTC.